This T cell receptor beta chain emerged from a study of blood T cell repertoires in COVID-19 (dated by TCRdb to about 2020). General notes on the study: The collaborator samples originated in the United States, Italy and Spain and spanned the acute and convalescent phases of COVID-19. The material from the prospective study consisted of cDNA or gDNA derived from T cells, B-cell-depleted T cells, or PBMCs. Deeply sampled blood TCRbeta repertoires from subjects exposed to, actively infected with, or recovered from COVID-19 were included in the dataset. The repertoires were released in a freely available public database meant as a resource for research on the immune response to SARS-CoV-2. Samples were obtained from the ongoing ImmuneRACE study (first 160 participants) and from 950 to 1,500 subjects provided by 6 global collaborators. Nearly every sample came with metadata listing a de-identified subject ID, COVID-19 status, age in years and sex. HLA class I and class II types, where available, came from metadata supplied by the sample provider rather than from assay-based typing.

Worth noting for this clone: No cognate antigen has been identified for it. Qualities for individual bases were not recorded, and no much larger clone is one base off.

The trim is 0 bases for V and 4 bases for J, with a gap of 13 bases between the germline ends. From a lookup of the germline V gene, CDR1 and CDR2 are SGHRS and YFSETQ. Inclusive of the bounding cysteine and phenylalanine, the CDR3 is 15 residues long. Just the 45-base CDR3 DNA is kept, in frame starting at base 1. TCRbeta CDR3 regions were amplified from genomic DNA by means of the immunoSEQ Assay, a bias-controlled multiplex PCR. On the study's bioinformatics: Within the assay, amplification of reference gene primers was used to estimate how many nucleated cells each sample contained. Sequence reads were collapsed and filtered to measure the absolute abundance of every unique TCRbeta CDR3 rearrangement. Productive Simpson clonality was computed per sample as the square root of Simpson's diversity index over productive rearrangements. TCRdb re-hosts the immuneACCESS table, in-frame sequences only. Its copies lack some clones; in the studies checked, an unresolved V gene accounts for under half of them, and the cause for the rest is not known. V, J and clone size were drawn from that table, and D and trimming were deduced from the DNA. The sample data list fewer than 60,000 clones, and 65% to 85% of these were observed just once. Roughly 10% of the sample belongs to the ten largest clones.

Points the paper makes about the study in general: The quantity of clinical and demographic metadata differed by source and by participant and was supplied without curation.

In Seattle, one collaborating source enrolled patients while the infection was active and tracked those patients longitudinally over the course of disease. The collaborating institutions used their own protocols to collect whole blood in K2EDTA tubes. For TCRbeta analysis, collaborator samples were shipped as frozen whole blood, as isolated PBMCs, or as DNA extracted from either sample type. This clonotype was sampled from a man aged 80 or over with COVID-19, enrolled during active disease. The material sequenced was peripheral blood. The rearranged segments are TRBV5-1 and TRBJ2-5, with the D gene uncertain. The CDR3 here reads CASSLGAPGGETQYF. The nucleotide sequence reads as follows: TGCGCCAGCAGCTTGGGGGCCCCAGGTGGAGAGACCCAGTACTTC.